This T cell receptor (beta chain) was recorded in a study of cytomegalovirus exposure and HLA in healthy donors. The CDR3 sequence is 18 residues long. The germline V gene has CDR1 MRHNA and CDR2 SNTAGT. The germline V and J ends were trimmed by 3 bases and 0 bases, with 19 bases remaining between them. Use of 60 Vbeta and 13 Jbeta primers characterized the PCR. Some clones are missing from TCRdb's copy, which holds only in-frame ones; the method was immunoSEQ multiplex PCR. The profile covers under 140,000 clones, with approximately 78% appearing a single time and 1% to 1.5% taken by the ten largest.

J is TRBJ2-3 and V is TRBV6-4; D is perhaps TRBD2 (5 bases). Sequenced input: PBMCs. The receptor was isolated from a woman aged 25 to 39 in good health and CMV-seronegative. DNA of the CDR3: TGTGCCAGCAGTGAAAGTCCTCGTGGAGCGGCTAGCACAGATACGCAGTATTTT. Amino acids: CASSESPRGAASTDTQYF.